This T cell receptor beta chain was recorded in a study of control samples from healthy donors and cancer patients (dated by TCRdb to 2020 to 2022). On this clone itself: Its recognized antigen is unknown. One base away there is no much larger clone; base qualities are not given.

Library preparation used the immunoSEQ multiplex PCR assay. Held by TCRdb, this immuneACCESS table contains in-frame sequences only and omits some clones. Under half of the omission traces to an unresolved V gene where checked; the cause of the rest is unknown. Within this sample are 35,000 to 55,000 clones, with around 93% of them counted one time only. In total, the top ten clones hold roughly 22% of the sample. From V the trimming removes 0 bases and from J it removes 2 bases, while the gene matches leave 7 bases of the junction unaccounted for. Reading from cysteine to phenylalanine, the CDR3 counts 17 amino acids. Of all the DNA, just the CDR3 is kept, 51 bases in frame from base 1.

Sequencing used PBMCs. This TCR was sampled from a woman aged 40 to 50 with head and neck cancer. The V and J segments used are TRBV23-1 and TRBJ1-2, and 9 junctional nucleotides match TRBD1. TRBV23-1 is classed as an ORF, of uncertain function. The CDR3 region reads CASSQSEDRGLNYGYTF. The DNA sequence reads TGCGCCAGCAGTCAATCTGAGGACAGGGGTTTGAACTATGGCTACACCTTC.